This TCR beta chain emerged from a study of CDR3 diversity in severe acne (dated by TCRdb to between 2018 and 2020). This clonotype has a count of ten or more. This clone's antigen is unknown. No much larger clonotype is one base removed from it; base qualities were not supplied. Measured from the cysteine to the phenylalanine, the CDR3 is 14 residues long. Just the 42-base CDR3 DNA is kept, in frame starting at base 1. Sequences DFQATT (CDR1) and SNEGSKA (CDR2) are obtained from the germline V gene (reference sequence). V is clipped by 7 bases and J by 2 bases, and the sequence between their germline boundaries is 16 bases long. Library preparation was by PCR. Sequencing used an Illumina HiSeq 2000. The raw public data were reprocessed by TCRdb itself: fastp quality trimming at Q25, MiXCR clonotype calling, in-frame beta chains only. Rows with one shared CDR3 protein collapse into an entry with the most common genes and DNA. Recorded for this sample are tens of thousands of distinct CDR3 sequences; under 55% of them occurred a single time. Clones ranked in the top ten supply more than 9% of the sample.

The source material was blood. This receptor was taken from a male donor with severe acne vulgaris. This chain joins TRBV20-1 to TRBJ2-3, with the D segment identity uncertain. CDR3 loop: CSGTGPTLTDTQYF. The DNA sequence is TGCAGTGGGACGGGCCCTACCCTCACAGATACGCAGTATTTT.